This T cell receptor beta chain was sequenced for a study of cytomegalovirus exposure and HLA in healthy donors (dated by TCRdb to the late 2010s). About the full investigation: The 500 to 700 repertoires of the first cohort and the roughly 120 validation repertoires were produced on the same platform, according to a later analysis. High-throughput TCR immunosequencing, statistical association of individual TCRs with disease status, and machine learning were combined to predict cytomegalovirus infection status. A separate validation cohort of roughly 130 different subjects was used in addition to the approximately 640-subject first cohort. The study was designed to test whether signatures of past pathogen exposure could be identified by cataloging public T cell receptors.

Separate from the approximately 700-subject first cohort, the validation cohort of over 90 subjects was the group to which the donors belonged. Overall study results and their limits: The authors suggested that the approach could potentially be extended to other disease states and immunological phenotypes. The classifier was reported to diagnose cytomegalovirus status with high specificity and sensitivity in both the original and validation cohorts. In vitro tests confirmed that a few of the cytomegalovirus-associated TCR beta chains recognize cytomegalovirus antigens. Most TCR sequences were seen in very few donors, while some public TCRs were found in many individuals. The study gave a list of under 200 TCR beta chains associated with cytomegalovirus. In a later analysis, TCRs clustered in the first cohort were found to also tend to co-occur in the 120 or so validation repertoires, with 85% to 95% of cluster scores above 0. A later analysis had no HLA typing for the validation cohort, so co-occurrence there was scored across all 110 or so repertoires.

The germline V gene specifies SGHRS as CDR1 and YFSETQ as CDR2. V is pared back by 6 bases and J by 3 bases, with 13 bases lying between the germline termini. The cysteine opens and the phenylalanine closes a CDR3 of 14 amino acids. Only the CDR3 portion is preserved as DNA: 42 bases, with reading frame beginning at the first base. To note about this clone: It has no known antigen specificity. The record has no base qualities; no much larger clone is one base away.

Receptor libraries were prepared by the immunoSEQ multiplex PCR assay. For the original study's pipeline: A statistical classification framework was developed to diagnose cytomegalovirus status using the catalog of TCR beta chain sequences. TCRdb re-hosts the immuneACCESS table, in-frame sequences only. Its copies lack some clones; in the studies checked, an unresolved V gene accounts for under half of them, and the cause for the rest is not known. V and J calls and clone size are given by that table; D and trimming were obtained from the DNA. The sample table records under 50,000 clones; 90% to 95% of these occur just once. The top ten clonotypes cover approximately 7.8% of the sample.

The sequenced sample was PBMCs. Here the chain combines TRBV5-1 and TRBJ2-1; TRBD2 is possibly the D segment (6 matching bases). This clonotype was obtained from a woman younger than 35 in good health and CMV-seropositive. The CDR3 here reads CASNRDFLYNEQFF. The sequence in DNA is TGCGCCAGCAACCGGGACTTCCTCTACAATGAGCAGTTCTTC.